This T cell receptor (beta chain) was recorded in a study of early T cells in non-severe SARS-CoV-2 infection. For the study at large: Investigators sequenced bulk RNA drawn from unsorted whole blood, and chains remained unpaired.

From germline, CDR1 is SGHTA and CDR2 FQGNSA. Trimming left V 2 bases short and J 1 base short, with 12 bases between. The length of the CDR3 is 16 residues. Individual cDNA molecules each received unique molecular identifiers attached to them. MiXCR, run by TCRdb on the 5' RACE reads, gives a single entry per CDR3 protein. The table has roughly 40,000 distinct CDR3 sequences, less than 8.5% seen once. Study-wide results and limits: Private and CD4 specificities were missed by VDJdb matching, which favored anti-spike CD8 responses.

With regard to this clonotype: Its antigen is as yet unknown.

The chain links TRBV7-2 to TRBJ2-1; a weak D match, TRBD1 (6 bases). Sequenced sample: whole blood. This receptor was taken from an adult who was a healthcare worker with PCR-confirmed SARS-CoV-2 infection or an uninfected control (not recorded which). CDR3 nucleotide sequence: TGTGCCAGCAGCTTATCGGGGACACAGTCCTACAATGAGCAGTTCTTC. Residues: CASSLSGTQSYNEQFF.